Sequencing of this TCR beta chain was carried out in a study of cytomegalovirus exposure and HLA in healthy donors. Regarding the study as a whole: Common viral pathogens (according to a later analysis) appeared linked to several of the most significant clusters. An Asian-associated ancestry cluster reportedly showed fewer N-insertions than the approximately 670-donor mean in a later analysis. Most TCR sequences were uncommon, yet certain public TCRs appeared in many donors.

The PCR was carried out with 60 Vbeta primers and 13 Jbeta primers. This table comes from immunoSEQ multiplex PCR, and its TCRdb copy is limited to in-frame clones, with some not included. The table shows about 200,000 clones, with around 79% occurring only once. Each of the donors was a healthy bone marrow donor. About this clone: Antigen unknown.

Per the germline V gene, CDR1 is MNHNY and CDR2 is SVGAGI (reference sequence). This CDR3 has 15 residues. V dropped 4 bases and J dropped 1 base, with 13 bases sitting between them. V usage is TRBV6-6 and J usage is TRBJ1-1; D might be TRBD1 (6 bases). The TCR sequence derives from a male donor in good health and CMV-seronegative. Specimen: PBMCs. The CDR3 DNA sequence: TGTGCCAGCAGTTTACCCGGGGGGCGGAACACTGAAGCTTTCTTT. This gives the protein CASSLPGGRNTEAFF.